This entry is about one TCR beta chain. The target antigen is unknown. The V end lost 5 bases, the J end lost 2 bases, and 12 bases lay between the germline ends. Germline CDR1 is PRHDT and CDR2 is FYEKMQ (reference sequence). The CDR3 runs to 14 residues. Measured with immunoSEQ multiplex PCR; TCRdb has only the in-frame clones, and not every one. Of 4,800 or so clones listed, 55% to 70% are singletons. The data were obtained in a study of early stage breast cancer tumors. Looking at the study overall: Each sample averaged approximately 10-fold read coverage.

Study results and caveats: Comparing each tissue with blood distinguished tumor from normal in 14 of 16 patients.

This TCR came from a person between 55 and 70 years old with breast cancer. Sequences were obtained from normal breast tissue next to the tumor. The chain uses TRBV13 and TRBJ1-2; D is possibly TRBD1 (5 bases). The CDR3 DNA reads TGTGCCAGCAGCGCCGGGACGTCAAACTATGGCTACACCTTC. Its protein product is CASSAGTSNYGYTF.